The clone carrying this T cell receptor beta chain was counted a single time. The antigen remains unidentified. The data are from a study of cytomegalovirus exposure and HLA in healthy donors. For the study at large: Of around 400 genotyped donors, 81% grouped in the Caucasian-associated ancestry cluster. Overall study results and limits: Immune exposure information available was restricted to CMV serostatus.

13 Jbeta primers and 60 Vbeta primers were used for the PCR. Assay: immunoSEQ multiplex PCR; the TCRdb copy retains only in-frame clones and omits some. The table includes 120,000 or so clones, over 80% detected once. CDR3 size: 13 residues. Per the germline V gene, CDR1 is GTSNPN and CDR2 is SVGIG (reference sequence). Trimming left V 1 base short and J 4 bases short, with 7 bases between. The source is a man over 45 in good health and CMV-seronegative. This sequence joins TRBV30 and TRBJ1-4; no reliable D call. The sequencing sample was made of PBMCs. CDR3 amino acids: CAWSGGFNEKLFF. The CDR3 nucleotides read TGTGCCTGGAGTGGAGGTTTTAATGAAAAACTGTTTTTT.